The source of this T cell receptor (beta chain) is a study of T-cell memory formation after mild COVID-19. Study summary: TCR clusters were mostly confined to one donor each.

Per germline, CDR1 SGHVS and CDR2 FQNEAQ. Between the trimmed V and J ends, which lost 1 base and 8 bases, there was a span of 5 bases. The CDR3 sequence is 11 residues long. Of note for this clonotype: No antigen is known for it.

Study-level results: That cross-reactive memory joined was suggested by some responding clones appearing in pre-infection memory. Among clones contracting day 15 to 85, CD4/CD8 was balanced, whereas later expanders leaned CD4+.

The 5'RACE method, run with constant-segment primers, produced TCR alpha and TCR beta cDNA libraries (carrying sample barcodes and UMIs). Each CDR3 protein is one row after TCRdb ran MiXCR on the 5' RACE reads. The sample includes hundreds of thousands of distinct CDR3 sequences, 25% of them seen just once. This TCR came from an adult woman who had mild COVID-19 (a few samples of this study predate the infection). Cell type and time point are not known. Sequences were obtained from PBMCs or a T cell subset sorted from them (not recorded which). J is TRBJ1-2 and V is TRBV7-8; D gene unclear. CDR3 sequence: CASSLGTGYTF. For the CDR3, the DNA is TGTGCCAGCAGCTTAGGTACGGGCTACACCTTC.